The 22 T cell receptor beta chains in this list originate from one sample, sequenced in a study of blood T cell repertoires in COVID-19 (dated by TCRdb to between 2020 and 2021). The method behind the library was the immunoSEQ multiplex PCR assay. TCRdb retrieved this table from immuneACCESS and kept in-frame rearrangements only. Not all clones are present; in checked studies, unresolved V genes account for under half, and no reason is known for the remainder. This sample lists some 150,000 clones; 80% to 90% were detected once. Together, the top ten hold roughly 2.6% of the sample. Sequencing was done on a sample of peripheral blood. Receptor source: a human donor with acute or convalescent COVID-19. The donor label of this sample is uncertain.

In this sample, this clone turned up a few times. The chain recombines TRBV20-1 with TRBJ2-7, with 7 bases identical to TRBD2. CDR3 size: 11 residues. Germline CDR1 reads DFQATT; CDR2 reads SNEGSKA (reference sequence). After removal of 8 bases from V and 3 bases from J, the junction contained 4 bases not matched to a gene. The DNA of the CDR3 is TGCAGTACTCTAGCGGACTACGAGCAGTACTTC. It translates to CSTLADYEQYF.

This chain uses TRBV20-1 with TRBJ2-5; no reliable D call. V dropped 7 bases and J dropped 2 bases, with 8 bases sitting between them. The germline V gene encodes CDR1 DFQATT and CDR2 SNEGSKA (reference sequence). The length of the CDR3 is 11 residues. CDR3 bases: TGCAGTGGGCGGAAACAAGAGACCCAGTACTTC. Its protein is CSGRKQETQYF.

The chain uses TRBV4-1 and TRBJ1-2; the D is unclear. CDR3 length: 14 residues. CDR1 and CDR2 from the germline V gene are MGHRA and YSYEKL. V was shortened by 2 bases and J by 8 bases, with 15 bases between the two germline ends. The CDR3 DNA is TGCGCCAGCAGCCAACCTCAAGGAGGTTACGGCTACACCTTC. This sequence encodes CASSQPQGGYGYTF.

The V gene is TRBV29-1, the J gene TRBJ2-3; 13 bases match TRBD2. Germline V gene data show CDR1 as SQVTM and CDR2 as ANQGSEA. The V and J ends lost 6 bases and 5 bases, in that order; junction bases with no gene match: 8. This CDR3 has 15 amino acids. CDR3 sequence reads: CSVERGLAGEDTQYF. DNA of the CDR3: TGCAGCGTCGAAAGAGGACTAGCGGGAGAAGATACGCAGTATTTT.

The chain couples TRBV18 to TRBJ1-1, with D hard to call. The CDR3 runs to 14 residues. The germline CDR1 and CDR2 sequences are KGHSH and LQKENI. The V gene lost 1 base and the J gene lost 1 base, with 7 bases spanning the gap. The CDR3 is CASSPLQRNTEAFF. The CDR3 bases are TGTGCCAGCTCACCACTACAGAGGAACACTGAAGCTTTCTTT.

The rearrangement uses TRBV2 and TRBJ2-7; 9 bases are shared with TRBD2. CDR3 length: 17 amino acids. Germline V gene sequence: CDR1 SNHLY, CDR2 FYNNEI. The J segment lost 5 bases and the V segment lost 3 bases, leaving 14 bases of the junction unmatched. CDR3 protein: CASSEQVWASGVNEQYF. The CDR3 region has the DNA TGTGCCAGCAGTGAGCAGGTTTGGGCTAGCGGGGTGAACGAGCAGTACTTC.

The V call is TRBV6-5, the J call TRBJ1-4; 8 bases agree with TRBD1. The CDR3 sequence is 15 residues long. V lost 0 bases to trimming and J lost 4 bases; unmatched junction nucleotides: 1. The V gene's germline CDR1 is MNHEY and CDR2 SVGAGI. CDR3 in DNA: TGTGCCAGCAGTTACTCCGGACAGGGTAATGAAAAACTGTTTTTT. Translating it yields CASSYSGQGNEKLFF.

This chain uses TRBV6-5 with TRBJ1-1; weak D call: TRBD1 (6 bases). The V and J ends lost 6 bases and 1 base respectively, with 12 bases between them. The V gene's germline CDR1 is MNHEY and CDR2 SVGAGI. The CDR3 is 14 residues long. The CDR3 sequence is CASRPGTSNTEAFF. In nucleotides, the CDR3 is TGTGCCAGCAGGCCCGGGACATCGAACACTGAAGCTTTCTTT.

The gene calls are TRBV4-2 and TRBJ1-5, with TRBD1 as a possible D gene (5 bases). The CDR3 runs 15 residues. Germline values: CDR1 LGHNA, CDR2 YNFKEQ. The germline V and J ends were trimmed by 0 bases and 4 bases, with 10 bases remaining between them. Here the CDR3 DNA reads TGTGCCAGCAGCCAAGATGGGGCAGTTAATCAGCCCCAGCATTTT. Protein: CASSQDGAVNQPQHF.

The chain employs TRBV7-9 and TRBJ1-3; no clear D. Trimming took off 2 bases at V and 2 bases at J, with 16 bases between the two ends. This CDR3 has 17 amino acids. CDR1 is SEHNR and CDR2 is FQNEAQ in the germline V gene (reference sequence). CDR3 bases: TGTGCCAGCAGCTTAAGACCCTCGGGGTTACCTGGAAACACCATATATTTT. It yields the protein CASSLRPSGLPGNTIYF.

CDR3 nucleotide sequence: TGTGCCAGCAGTCACGGGACAGCTCGCTATGGCTACACCTTC. Protein sequence: CASSHGTARYGYTF. This chain joins TRBV3-1 (or the pseudogene TRBV3-2) and TRBJ1-2, with TRBD1 identical over 7 bases. CDR3 length: 14 amino acids. Trimming removed 6 bases from V and 4 bases from J; junction bases left unmatched: 8. Per germline, CDR1 LGHDT and CDR2 YNNKEL (reference sequence).

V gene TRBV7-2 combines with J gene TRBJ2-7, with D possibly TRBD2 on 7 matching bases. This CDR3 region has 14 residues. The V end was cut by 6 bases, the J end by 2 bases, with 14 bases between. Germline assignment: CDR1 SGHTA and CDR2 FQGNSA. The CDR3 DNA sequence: TGTGCCAGCAGGGCGAGGGGGGGGACCTACGAGCAGTACTTC. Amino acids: CASRARGGTYEQYF.

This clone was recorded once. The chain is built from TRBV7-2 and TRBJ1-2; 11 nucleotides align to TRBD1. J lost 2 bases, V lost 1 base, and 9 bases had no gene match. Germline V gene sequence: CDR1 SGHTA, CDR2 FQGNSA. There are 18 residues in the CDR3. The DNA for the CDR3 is TGTGCCAGCAGCTTAGGGCGGACAGGGGGCGCCACCAACTATGGCTACACCTTC. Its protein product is CASSLGRTGGATNYGYTF.

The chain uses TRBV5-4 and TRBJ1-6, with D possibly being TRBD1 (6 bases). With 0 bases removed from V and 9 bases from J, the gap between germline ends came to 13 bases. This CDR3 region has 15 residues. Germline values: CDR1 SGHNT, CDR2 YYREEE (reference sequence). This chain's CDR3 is CASSLDPARGSPLHF. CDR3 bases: TGTGCCAGCAGCTTGGACCCGGCCAGGGGTTCACCCCTCCACTTT.

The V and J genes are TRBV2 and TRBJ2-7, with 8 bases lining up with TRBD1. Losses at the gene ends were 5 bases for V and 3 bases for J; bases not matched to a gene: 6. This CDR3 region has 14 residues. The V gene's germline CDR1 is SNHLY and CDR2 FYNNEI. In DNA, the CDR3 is TGTGCCAGCAGTAAAGGACAGGGCGGCTACGAGCAGTACTTC. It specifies CASSKGQGGYEQYF.

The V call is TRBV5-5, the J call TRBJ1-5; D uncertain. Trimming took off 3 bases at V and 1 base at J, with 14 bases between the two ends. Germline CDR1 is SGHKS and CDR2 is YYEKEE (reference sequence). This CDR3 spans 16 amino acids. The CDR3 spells CASSYAGVPSNQPQHF. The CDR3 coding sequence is TGTGCCAGCAGCTACGCCGGGGTACCGAGCAATCAGCCCCAGCATTTT.

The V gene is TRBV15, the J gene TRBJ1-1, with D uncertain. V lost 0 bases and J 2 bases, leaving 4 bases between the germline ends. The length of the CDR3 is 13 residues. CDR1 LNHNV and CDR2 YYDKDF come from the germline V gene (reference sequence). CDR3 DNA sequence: TGTGCCACCAGCAGAGAACTTAACACTGAAGCTTTCTTT. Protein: CATSRELNTEAFF.

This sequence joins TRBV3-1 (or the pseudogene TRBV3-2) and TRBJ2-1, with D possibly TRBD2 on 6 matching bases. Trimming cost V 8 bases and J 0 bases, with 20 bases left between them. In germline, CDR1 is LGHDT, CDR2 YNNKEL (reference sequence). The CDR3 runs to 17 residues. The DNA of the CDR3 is TGTGCCAGCGAGGGACGGGGACTCGATCCCTCCTACAATGAGCAGTTCTTC. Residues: CASEGRGLDPSYNEQFF.

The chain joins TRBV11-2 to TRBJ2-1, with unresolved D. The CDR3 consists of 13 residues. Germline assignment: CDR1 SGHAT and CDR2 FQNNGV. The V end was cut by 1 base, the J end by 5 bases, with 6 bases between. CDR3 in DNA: TGTGCCAGCAGCTTAGGACAAAACAATGAGCAGTTCTTC. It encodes CASSLGQNNEQFF.

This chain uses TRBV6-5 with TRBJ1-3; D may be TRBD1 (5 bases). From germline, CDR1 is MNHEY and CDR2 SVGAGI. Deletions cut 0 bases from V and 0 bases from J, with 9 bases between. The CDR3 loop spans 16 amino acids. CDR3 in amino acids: CASSYSDSDSGNTIYF. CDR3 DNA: TGTGCCAGCAGTTACTCCGACAGCGACTCTGGAAACACCATATATTTT.

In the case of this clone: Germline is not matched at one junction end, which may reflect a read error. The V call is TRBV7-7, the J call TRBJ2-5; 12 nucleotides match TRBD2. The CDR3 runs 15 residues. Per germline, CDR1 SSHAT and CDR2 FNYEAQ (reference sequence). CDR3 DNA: TGTGCTAGCAGTAGGACTAGCGGGATCCAAGAGACCCAGTACTTC. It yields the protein CASSRTSGIQETQYF.

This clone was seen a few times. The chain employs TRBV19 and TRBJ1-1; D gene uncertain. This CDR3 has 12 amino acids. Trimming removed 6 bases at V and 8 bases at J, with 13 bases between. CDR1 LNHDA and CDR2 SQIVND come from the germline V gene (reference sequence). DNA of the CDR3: TGTGCCAGTAGGATCGGGGAGGGAGAAGCTTTCTTT. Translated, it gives CASRIGEGEAFF.